This TCR beta chain was retrieved from a study of blood T cell repertoires in COVID-19 (dated by TCRdb to 2020 to 2022). Some background on the complete study: Samples covering the acute and convalescent phases of COVID-19 were provided by collaborators in the United States, Italy and Spain. The prospective study material was composed of cDNA or gDNA derived from T cells, B-cell-depleted T cells, or PBMCs. Subjects who had been exposed to COVID-19, were actively infected with it, or had recovered from it provided the deeply sampled blood TCRbeta repertoires that made up the dataset. The repertoires were released in a freely available public database meant as a resource for research on the immune response to SARS-CoV-2. Samples were obtained from the ongoing ImmuneRACE study (first 160 participants) and from 1,254 subjects provided by 6 global collaborators. The sample metadata nearly always contained a de-identified subject ID, COVID-19 status, age in years and sex. Where HLA class I and class II types were available, the types were taken from metadata supplied by the sample provider, not from assay-based typing.

The immunoSEQ Assay, a bias-controlled multiplex PCR, was used to amplify TCRbeta CDR3 regions from genomic DNA. On the study's bioinformatics: The number of nucleated cells in each sample was estimated by amplification of reference gene primers within the assay. To quantify the absolute abundance of each unique TCRbeta CDR3 rearrangement, sequence reads were collapsed and filtered. For each sample, productive Simpson clonality was calculated as the square root of Simpson's diversity index across productive rearrangements. The clones in this table, taken by TCRdb from immuneACCESS, are in-frame only. Not every clone is retained; where verified, under half of the shortfall comes from an unresolved V gene, and the cause of the rest is unknown. That table supplies the V and J calls and clone size; D and trimming were determined from the DNA. Recorded for this sample are 150,000 to 200,000 clones; approximately 85% of them occurred a single time. The ten largest clonotypes hold about 11% of the sample.

A remark on this clone: Its cognate antigen has yet to be identified. One base away there is no much larger clone; base qualities are not given.

Including cysteine and phenylalanine, the CDR3 has 14 amino acids. Only the CDR3 part of the read is kept: 42 bases, read in frame from the first base. The germline V gene yields SGHDT for CDR1 and YYEEEE for CDR2. Trimming removed 2 bases from V and 0 bases from J, leaving 9 bases between the germline ends. The study at large found these results: Clinical and demographic metadata were provided uncurated, with the amount varying by source and participant.

Collaborating institutions collected whole blood in K2EDTA tubes following their own protocols. For TCRbeta analysis, collaborators shipped samples in one of three forms: frozen whole blood, isolated PBMCs, or DNA extracted from either of those sample types. The source is a man in his sixties with active or convalescent COVID-19. Specimen: peripheral blood. This chain joins TRBV5-6 to TRBJ2-7, and the D gene may be TRBD1, 5 bases matching. The nucleotide sequence reads as follows: TGTGCCAGCAGCTTTGACAGAATCTCCTACGAGCAGTACTTC. Its protein product is CASSFDRISYEQYF.